The rows below give T cell receptor beta chains drawn from one sample of a study of a mutant IDH1 vaccine in newly diagnosed glioma. Only in-frame clones appear in the TCRdb table, and some are missing; sequencing was by immunoSEQ multiplex PCR. The table shows 60,000 to 65,000 clones, with about four fifths occurring only once. Antigen specificity for these receptors is unknown. Specimen: PBMCs, collected from a glioma patient whose treatment included an IDH1 peptide vaccine. The origin of the receptors is a man aged 40-55 years with glioma. Both conserved end residues are part of each CDR3. The D gene is left open where the match is weak. Some rows mark clone size as missing; the rest say once, few, many or name a class of expanded clone.

v_gene,j_gene,d_gene,abundance,CDR3aa,CDR3nt
TRBV7-9,TRBJ2-7,-,-,CASSFGFGRAYEQYF,TGTGCCAGCAGCTTCGGCTTCGGAAGAGCCTACGAGCAGTACTTC
TRBV28,TRBJ1-2,-,once,CASSLGGLFNGYTF,TGTGCCAGCAGTTTAGGGGGGCTATTTAATGGCTACACCTTC
TRBV29-1,TRBJ1-1,-,few,CSVVGSAEAFF,TGCAGCGTTGTCGGAAGCGCTGAAGCTTTCTTT
TRBV6-6,TRBJ2-3,TRBD1,-,CASGDRAGTDTQYF,TGTGCCAGCGGGGACAGGGCGGGCACAGATACGCAGTATTTT
TRBV7-6,TRBJ1-2,-,-,CASSPKVRMDGYTF,TGTGCCAGCAGCCCAAAGGTTCGGATGGATGGCTACACCTTC
TRBV11-2,TRBJ2-7,TRBD1,-,CASSHSTGGNYEQYF,TGTGCCAGCAGCCATTCGACAGGGGGTAACTACGAGCAGTACTTC
TRBV5-8,TRBJ2-7,-,-,CASSLLRTTASYEQYF,TGTGCCAGCAGTCTCCTCAGGACGACCGCCTCCTACGAGCAGTACTTC
TRBV6-5,TRBJ1-2,-,-,CASRKTGSYGYTF,TGTGCCAGCCGGAAGACAGGAAGCTATGGCTACACCTTC
TRBV7-9,TRBJ1-2,-,-,CASSLAAGSNYGYTF,TGTGCCAGCAGCTTAGCGGCAGGGTCTAACTATGGCTACACCTTC
TRBV2,TRBJ2-5,-,-,CASRETGLQTQYF,TGTGCCAGCAGGGAAACAGGGTTGCAGACCCAGTACTTC
TRBV19,TRBJ1-1,TRBD1,once,CASSVQGAVSLNTEAFF,TGTGCCAGTAGTGTGCAGGGGGCCGTTTCTCTGAACACTGAAGCTTTCTTT
TRBV5-6,TRBJ1-1,TRBD1,-,CASSLGAEGTGLTEAFF,TGTGCCAGCAGCTTGGGGGCGGAGGGGACAGGGTTAACTGAAGCTTTCTTT
TRBV4-2,TRBJ1-1,-,-,CASSQDIQGGWNTEAFF,TGTGCCAGCAGCCAAGATATCCAGGGAGGTTGGAACACTGAAGCTTTCTTT
TRBV20-1,TRBJ2-7,-,few,CSASTSYEQYF,TGCAGTGCTAGCACCTCCTACGAGCAGTACTTC
TRBV7-2,TRBJ1-2,-,once,CASSLEGRRGYTF,TGTGCCAGCAGCTTAGAGGGCCGCCGGGGCTACACCTTC
TRBV25-1,TRBJ2-1,-,-,CASSGSATNNEQFF,TGTGCCAGCAGTGGCAGCGCTACCAACAATGAGCAGTTCTTC
TRBV5-8,TRBJ2-2,-,-,CASSLQGTNTGELFF,TGTGCCAGCAGCTTGCAGGGGACGAACACCGGGGAGCTGTTTTTT
TRBV6-4,TRBJ1-5,-,few,CASSMEGSNQPQHF,TGTGCCAGCTCGATGGAGGGGAGCAATCAGCCCCAGCATTTT
TRBV20-1,TRBJ2-3,-,-,CSELAADTQYF,TGCAGTGAGCTGGCGGCAGATACGCAGTATTTT
TRBV5-4,TRBJ2-7,-,-,CASSSGGRSPGGVYEQYF,TGTGCCAGCAGCTCTGGGGGCCGGAGTCCTGGCGGGGTGTACGAGCAGTACTTC
TRBV6-5,TRBJ1-2,TRBD1,-,CASSYSIRDRSGYTF,TGTGCCAGCAGTTACTCGATTAGGGACAGGAGCGGCTACACCTTC
TRBV7-6,TRBJ1-4,-,-,CASSLNPAQINEKLFF,TGTGCCAGCAGCTTAAATCCCGCACAAATTAATGAAAAACTGTTTTTT
TRBV7-3,TRBJ2-6,-,-,CASSFGMISGANVLTF,TGTGCCAGCAGCTTTGGGATGATCTCTGGGGCCAACGTCCTGACTTTC
TRBV7-3,TRBJ2-2,TRBD2,-,CASSPGPAGVGGELFF,TGTGCCAGCAGCCCAGGCCCGGCGGGAGTCGGTGGGGAGCTGTTTTTT
TRBV11-2,TRBJ1-5,-,-,CASSFRADQPQHF,TGTGCCAGCAGCTTCAGGGCAGACCAGCCCCAGCATTTT
TRBV4-2,TRBJ2-7,TRBD1,-,CASSQDRTGSFGEQYF,TGTGCCAGCAGCCAAGACCGGACAGGGAGTTTCGGCGAGCAGTACTTC